Listed below are T cell receptor beta chains from one sample, sequenced in a study of blood T cell repertoires in COVID-19. Repertoires were generated with immunoSEQ multiplex PCR, while TCRdb's copy carries only in-frame clones and drops some. This table has 250,000 to 350,000 clones, 87% appearing once. The sequencing sample was made of peripheral blood. All receptors derive from a woman in her forties or fifties who had recovered from COVID-19. Each CDR3 is given with its conserved first and last residue.

CAWSVGGDSYEQYF,TRBV30
CASSLGQGANQPQHF,TRBV2
CASSQDVRLAGEIQETQYF,TRBV3-1/TRBV3-2
CASSSSDRGHNNQPQHF,TRBV7-2
CASSSQGGYNEQFF,TRBV6-5
CASKGQGNTEAFF,TRBV2
CASSHTGGAGTDTQYF,TRBV18
CASSRDLIGHYGYTF,TRBV9
CASSQDRAAGYTF,TRBV6-5
CASRTGQLITGELFF,TRBV6-5
CASSPRGQGAQNYGYTF,TRBV18
CASSDSLAGGPPDTQYF,TRBV6-4
CASSSPIPYEQYF,TRBV6-2/TRBV6-3
CASSLDPAGGLDTGELFF,TRBV27
CAIGAGAYNEQFF,TRBV10-3
CASSLGGLNSGNTIYF,TRBV5-1
CASSLGSGTGGHEQYF,TRBV7-8
CAWTQGGLSPLHF,TRBV30
CASSVELVNTEAFF,TRBV9
CASNGQLNTEAFF,TRBV28